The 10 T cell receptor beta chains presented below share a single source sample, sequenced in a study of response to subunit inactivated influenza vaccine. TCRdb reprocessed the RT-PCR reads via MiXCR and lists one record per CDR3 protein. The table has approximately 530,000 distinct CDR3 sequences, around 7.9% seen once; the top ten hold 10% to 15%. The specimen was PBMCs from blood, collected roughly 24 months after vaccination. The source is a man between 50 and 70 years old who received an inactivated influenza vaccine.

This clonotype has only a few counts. For the CDR3, the DNA is TGTGCCAGCAGAGAGCCCCCTTTAGTCACTGAAGCTTTCTTT. This codes for CASREPPLVTEAFF. The gene calls are TRBV2 and TRBJ1-1; D gene ambiguous. The length of the CDR3 is 14 residues. CDR1 and CDR2 (germline): SNHLY, FYNNEI. Deletions cut 6 bases from V and 4 bases from J, with 15 bases between.

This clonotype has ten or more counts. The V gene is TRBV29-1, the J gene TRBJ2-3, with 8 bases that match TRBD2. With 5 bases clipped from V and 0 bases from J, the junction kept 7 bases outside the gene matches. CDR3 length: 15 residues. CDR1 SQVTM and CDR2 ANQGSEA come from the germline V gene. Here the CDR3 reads CSVSRGGTSTDTQYF. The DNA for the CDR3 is TGCAGCGTTTCCCGGGGGGGTACTAGCACAGATACGCAGTATTTT.

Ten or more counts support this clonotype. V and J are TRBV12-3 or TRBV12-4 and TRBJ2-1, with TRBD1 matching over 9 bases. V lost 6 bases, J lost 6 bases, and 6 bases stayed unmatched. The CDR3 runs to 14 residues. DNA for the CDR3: TGTGCCAGCAGCCTACAGGGGGCACCCAATGAGCAGTTCTTC. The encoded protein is CASSLQGAPNEQFF.

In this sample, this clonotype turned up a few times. CDR3 amino acids: CASSQEISYEQYF. CDR3 nucleotides: TGCGCCAGCAGCCAAGAGATCTCCTACGAGCAGTACTTC. J is TRBJ2-7 and V is TRBV4-3; D gene unclear. Germline assignment: CDR1 LGHNA and CDR2 YSLEER. V gave up 0 bases and J gave up 0 bases, with 3 bases separating them. CDR3 length: 13 residues.

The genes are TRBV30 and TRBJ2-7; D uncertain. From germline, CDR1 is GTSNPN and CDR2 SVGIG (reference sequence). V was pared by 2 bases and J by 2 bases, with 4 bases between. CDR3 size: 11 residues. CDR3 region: CAWSLTYEQYF. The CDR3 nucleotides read TGTGCCTGGAGTCTAACCTACGAGCAGTACTTC.

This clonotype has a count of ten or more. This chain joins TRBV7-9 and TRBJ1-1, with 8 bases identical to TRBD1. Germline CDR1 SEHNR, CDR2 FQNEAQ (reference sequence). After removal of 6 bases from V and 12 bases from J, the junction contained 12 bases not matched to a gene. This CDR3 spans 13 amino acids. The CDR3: CASRDSWDRRTFF. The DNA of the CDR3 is TGTGCCAGCAGGGACTCTTGGGACAGGCGGACTTTCTTT. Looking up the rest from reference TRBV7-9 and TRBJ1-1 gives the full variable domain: DTGVSQNPRHKITKRGQNVTFRCDPISEHNRLYWYRQTLGQGPEFLTYFQNEAQLEKSRLLSDRFSAERPKGSFSTLEIQRTEQGDSAMYLCASRDSWDRRTFFGQGTRLTVV.

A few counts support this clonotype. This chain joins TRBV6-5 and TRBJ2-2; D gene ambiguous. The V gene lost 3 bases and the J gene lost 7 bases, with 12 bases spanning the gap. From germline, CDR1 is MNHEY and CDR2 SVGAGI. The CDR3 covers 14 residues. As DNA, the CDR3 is TGTGCCAGCAGTTATTCCAGCCGAGGCGGGGAGCTGTTTTTT. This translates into CASSYSSRGGELFF.

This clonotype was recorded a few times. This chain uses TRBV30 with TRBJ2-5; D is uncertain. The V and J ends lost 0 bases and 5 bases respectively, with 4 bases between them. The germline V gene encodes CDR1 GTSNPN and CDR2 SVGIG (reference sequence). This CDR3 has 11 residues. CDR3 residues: CAWSVYETQYF. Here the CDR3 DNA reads TGTGCCTGGAGTGTATATGAGACCCAGTACTTC.

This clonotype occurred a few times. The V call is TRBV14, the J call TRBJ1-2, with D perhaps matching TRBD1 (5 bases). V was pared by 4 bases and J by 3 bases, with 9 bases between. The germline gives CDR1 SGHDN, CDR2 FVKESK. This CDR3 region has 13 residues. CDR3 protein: CASSPGAYYGYTF. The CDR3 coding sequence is TGTGCCAGCAGCCCCGGGGCATACTATGGCTACACCTTC.

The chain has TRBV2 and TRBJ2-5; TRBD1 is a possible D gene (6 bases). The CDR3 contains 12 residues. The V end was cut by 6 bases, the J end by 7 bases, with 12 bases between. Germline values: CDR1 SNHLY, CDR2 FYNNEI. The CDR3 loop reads CASRGAVVTQYF. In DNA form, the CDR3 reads TGTGCCAGCAGGGGGGCTGTCGTGACCCAGTACTTC.